A selection of T cell receptor beta chains follows, all from one sample in a study of T-cell reconstitution after alpha-beta-depleted transplantation in children. One entry per CDR3 protein results from TCRdb running MiXCR on the PCR reads. The profile covers approximately 650,000 distinct CDR3 sequences, with 10% to 15% appearing a single time and roughly 0.84% taken by the ten largest. The specimen was PBMCs, collected before TCRalphabeta/CD19-depleted stem cell transplant. The receptor set was obtained from a girl aged 2 to 10 with congenital amegakaryocytic thrombocytopenia, due to receive a stem cell transplant. Each CDR3 is given with its conserved first and last residue. Fields, in order: V gene, J gene, clone size, CDR3 protein. The size field is filled for only some rows; it gives once, few, many or a size class.

V: TRBV4-1; J: TRBJ2-1; size: many; CDR3: CASSPQVLQVHGHEQFF
V: TRBV5-1; J: TRBJ1-1; size: many; CDR3: CASSPGRAEAFF
V: TRBV20-1; J: TRBJ2-3; size: .; CDR3: CSATTSRGGGFTDTQYF
V: TRBV3-1; J: TRBJ2-7; size: few; CDR3: CASSQQSGLDYEQYF
V: TRBV7-2; J: TRBJ2-3; size: many; CDR3: CASNHQRDSKDTQYF
V: TRBV5-6; J: TRBJ2-7; size: .; CDR3: CASSQEFYEQYF
V: TRBV11-2; J: TRBJ2-1; size: many; CDR3: CASSLLRTPSPYNEQFF
V: TRBV12-3/TRBV12-4; J: TRBJ2-5; size: many; CDR3: CASSSGQGKETQYF
V: TRBV3-1; J: TRBJ1-6; size: .; CDR3: CASSQDLTVVYSPLHF
V: TRBV20-1; J: TRBJ2-7; size: many; CDR3: CSARGGGGSYEQYF
V: TRBV3-1; J: TRBJ1-6; size: .; CDR3: CASRQPGRINSPLHF
V: TRBV12-3/TRBV12-4; J: TRBJ2-1; size: .; CDR3: CASSPTSGAGSEQFF
V: TRBV20-1; J: TRBJ2-1; size: many; CDR3: CSARPGSSYNEQFF
V: TRBV7-9; J: TRBJ2-1; size: once; CDR3: CASSLVTTYNEQFF
V: TRBV5-1; J: TRBJ1-5; size: .; CDR3: CASSLGPTSNQPQHF
V: TRBV28; J: TRBJ2-3; size: many; CDR3: CASSSSLAVFTDTQYF